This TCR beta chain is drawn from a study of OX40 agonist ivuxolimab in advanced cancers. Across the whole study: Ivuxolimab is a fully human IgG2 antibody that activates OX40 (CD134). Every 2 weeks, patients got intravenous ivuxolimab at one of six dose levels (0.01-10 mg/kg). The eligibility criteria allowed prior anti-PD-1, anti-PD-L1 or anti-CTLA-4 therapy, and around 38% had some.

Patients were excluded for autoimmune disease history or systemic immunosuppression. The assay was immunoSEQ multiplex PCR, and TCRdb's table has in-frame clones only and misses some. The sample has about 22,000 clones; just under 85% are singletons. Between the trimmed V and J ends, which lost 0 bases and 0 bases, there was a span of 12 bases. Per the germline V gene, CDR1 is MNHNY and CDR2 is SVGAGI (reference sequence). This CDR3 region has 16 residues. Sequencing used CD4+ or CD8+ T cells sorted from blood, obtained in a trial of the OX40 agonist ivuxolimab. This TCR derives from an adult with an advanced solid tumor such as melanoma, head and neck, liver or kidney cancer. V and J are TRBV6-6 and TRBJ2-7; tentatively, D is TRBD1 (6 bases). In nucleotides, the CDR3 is TGTGCCAGCAGTTACTCGACAGGTTATCCCTCCTACGAGCAGTACTTC. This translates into CASSYSTGYPSYEQYF.